This is a list of T cell receptor beta chains from one sample in a study of tumor-infiltrating lymphocytes in primary liver carcinoma. TCRdb passed the multiplex PCR reads through MiXCR, listing each CDR3 protein once. The sample comprises over 95,000 distinct CDR3 sequences, roughly 69% of which are singletons, and approximately 10% rests with the top ten. The specimen was liver tumor tissue from sampling region 5. Every receptor here comes from a woman aged 55-75 years with primary liver carcinoma and hepatitis B virus infection. Both conserved end residues are part of each CDR3. The D gene is left open where the match is weak. Only part of the rows carry a size: once, few, many, or a class if the clone is expanded.

>NA|TRBJ2-5|TRBV7-9|NA
CASNSRTVGETQYF
TGTGCCAGCAACTCGAGGACGGTGGGGGAGACCCAGTACTTC
>NA|TRBJ1-5|TRBV4-1|NA
CASSVTDGSLNQPQHF
TGCGCCAGCAGCGTGACTGACGGGTCCCTCAATCAGCCCCAGCATTTT
>NA|TRBJ1-2|TRBV11-3|NA
CASSLDHDTGCGYTF
TGTGCCAGCAGCTTAGATCACGACACCGGCTGTGGCTACACTTTC
>NA|TRBJ2-7|TRBV29-1|TRBD2
CSVTRGLAGVLYEQYF
TGCAGCGTCACCAGGGGGCTAGCGGGAGTGTTATACGAGCAGTACTTC
>NA|TRBJ2-7|TRBV11-2|NA
CASSRETSAYEQYF
TGCGCCAGCAGCCGCGAAACCAGTGCCTACGAGCAGTACTTC
>many|TRBJ2-1|TRBV5-6|TRBD2
CASSLRWAGGTYNEQFF
TGTGCCAGCAGCTTGAGGTGGGCGGGAGGAACCTACAATGAGCAGTTCTTC
>NA|TRBJ2-1|TRBV11-3|NA
CASSLGLGELGVDEQIF
TGTGCCAGCAGCTTAGGTCTGGGGGAGTTGGGTGTCGATGAGCAGATCTTC
>NA|TRBJ2-7|TRBV18|NA
CASSPPGSHEQYF
TGTGCCAGCTCACCACCGGGGTCCCACGAGCAGTACTTC
>few|TRBJ2-7|TRBV28|NA
CASSHKGLGQYF
TGTGCCAGCAGTCATAAAGGCCTTGGGCAGTACTTC
>NA|TRBJ2-7|TRBV7-9|TRBD2
CASSSRGGVYEQYF
TGTGCCAGCAGCTCCCGGGGGGGCGTCTACGAGCAGTACTTC
>NA|TRBJ1-2|TRBV28|NA
CASTKIRGYTF
TGTGCCAGCACCAAAATTAGGGGCTACACCTTC
>NA|TRBJ2-3|TRBV11-1|TRBD2
CASNLRQRAGESHF
TGTGCCAGTAACTTAAGGCAACGTGCGGGAGAGTCACACTTT
>NA|TRBJ2-2|TRBV28|TRBD2
CASRSRTSETENTGELFF
TGTGCCAGCAGATCCCGGACTAGCGAAACTGAGAACACAGGGGAGCTGTTTTTT
>NA|TRBJ1-6|TRBV27|TRBD1
CASSFTTGGESPLHF
TGTGCCAGCAGTTTCACTACAGGGGGCGAGTCACCCCTCCACTTT
>NA|TRBJ2-7|TRBV30|TRBD2
CAWIQGDLAGGSYEQYF
TGTGCCTGGATCCAGGGAGATTTAGCGGGAGGCTCCTACGAGCAGTACTTC
>NA|TRBJ1-1|TRBV29-1|TRBD1
CSGRGATGGILYTEAVF
TGCAGCGGGAGGGGCGCAACAGGGGGAATTTTGTACACTGAAGCTGTCTTT
>NA|TRBJ2-1|TRBV30|TRBD2
CAWSEPTIAGGQFF
TGTGCCTGGAGCGAACCCACTATAGCGGGAGGGCAGTTCTTC
>NA|TRBJ2-3|TRBV4-2|TRBD1
CASSQGTGQTTDTQYF
TGTGCCAGCAGCCAAGGAACGGGACAGACCACAGATACGCAGTATTTT
>NA|TRBJ2-3|TRBV5-6|NA
CANGLLGISSTDTQYF
TGTGCCAACGGCTTGTTAGGCATCTCTAGCACAGATACGCAGTATTTT
>NA|TRBJ2-1|TRBV20-1|NA
CSAPDNTDEQFF
TGCAGTGCTCCCGATAATACGGATGAGCAGTTCTTC
>NA|TRBJ2-3|TRBV5-6|NA
CASSLIGTSSTDTQYF
TGTGCCAGCAGCTTGATAGGCACTTCTAGCACAGATACGCAGTATTTT
>NA|TRBJ2-3|TRBV6-5|TRBD2
CASSYRGGRTSATQYF
TGTGCCAGCAGTTACAGGGGCGGGAGAACTTCAGCTACGCAATATTTT
>NA|TRBJ1-2|TRBV11-2|NA
CDTRLTEVGAYGYTF
TGTGACACCAGATTAACCGAGGTGGGGGCTTACGGCTACACCTTC
>many|TRBJ1-1|TRBV12-3/TRBV12-4|NA
CASTLGGLEGEAFF
TGTGCCAGCACCCTCGGGGGCTTAGAGGGTGAAGCTTTCTTT
>many|TRBJ2-7|TRBV30|NA
CAWSTLRGRRAYEQYF
TGTGCCTGGAGTACCCTCCGTGGCAGGCGAGCCTACGAGCAGTACTTC
>many|TRBJ2-1|TRBV28|TRBD1
CASSTGVRTPFF
TGTGCCAGCAGCACAGGGGTCAGGACTCCGTTCTTC
>NA|TRBJ2-7|TRBV11-2|NA
CASSYWRGGTYEQYF
TGCGCCAGCAGCTACTGGAGGGGGGGAACCTACGAGCAGTACTTC
>NA|TRBJ1-1|TRBV6-1|NA
CASSEGPTEAFF
TGTGCCAGCAGTGAAGGGCCCACTGAAGCTTTCTTT
>NA|TRBJ1-6|TRBV5-1|NA
CASSLRGTELISPLHF
TGCGCCAGCAGCTTGCGCGGGACCGAGTTGATTTCACCCCTCCACTTT
>NA|TRBJ1-2|TRBV5-1|NA
CASSLAVGGAPYDYTF
TGCGCCAGCAGCTTAGCCGTGGGGGGGGCCCCCTATGACTACACCTTC
>once|TRBJ2-3|TRBV7-6|NA
CASSLQSTDTQYF
TGTGCCAGCAGCTTACAAAGCACAGATACGCAGTATTTT
>NA|TRBJ2-7|TRBV28|TRBD1
CASTLQGAGYEQYF
TGTGCCAGCACGTTGCAGGGGGCGGGGTACGAGCAGTACTTT
>NA|TRBJ2-3|TRBV4-2|TRBD2
CANSQVGNGGVTDTQYF
TGTGCCAACAGCCAAGTTGGGAACGGGGGGGTCACAGATACGCAGTATTTT
>NA|TRBJ1-4|TRBV7-9|TRBD1
CASSSEAGAGGKLFF
TGTGCCAGCAGCTCTGAGGCGGGGGCAGGGGGAAAACTGTTTTTT
>NA|TRBJ1-6|TRBV5-1|NA
CASSLTEGDSTLHF
TGCGCCAGCAGCTTGACAGAGGGCGACTCAACCCTCCACTTT
>NA|TRBJ2-1|TRBV28|NA
CASGLSGRVGEQFF
TGTGCCAGCGGTTTAAGTGGCAGGGTGGGTGAGCAGTTCTTC
>NA|TRBJ2-3|TRBV7-9|NA
CASSLRGDSRTDTQYF
TGCGCCAGCAGCTTGCGCGGAGATTCGCGCACAGATACGCAGTATTTT
>NA|TRBJ2-7|TRBV25-1|NA
CVSSEPLGNEQYF
TGTGTCAGCAGTGAACCTCTGGGGAACGAGCAGTACTTC
>NA|TRBJ1-1|TRBV10-3|TRBD1
CTIRADRLNTETFF
TGTACCATCAGGGCGGACAGGTTGAACACTGAAACTTTCTTT
>few|TRBJ2-2|TRBV11-1|NA
CASSPRADTGELFF
TGTGCCAGCAGCCCCAGGGCGGACACCGGGGAGCTGTTTTTT
>NA|TRBJ1-1|TRBV5-1|NA
CASSLAGMACTEAFF
TGCGCTAGCAGCTTGGCCGGGATGGCCTGCACTGAAGCTTTCTTT
>NA|TRBJ1-1|TRBV25-1|TRBD1
CASSPPTGFITEAFF
TGTGCCAGCAGTCCTCCGACAGGGTTTATCACTGAAGCTTTCTTT
>NA|TRBJ2-1|TRBV11-2|NA
CACSLEGGSIGEQLF
TGCGCCTGCAGCTTAGAGGGAGGAAGTATCGGTGAGCAGCTCTTC
>many|TRBJ2-7|TRBV14|TRBD2
CASSQDGASGRQRYEQYF
TGTGCCAGCAGCCAAGACGGGGCTAGCGGGAGACAACGCTACGAGCAGTACTTC
>NA|TRBJ2-1|TRBV6-1|TRBD2
CASGDTSGSHLSDEEFF
TGTGCCAGCGGGGACACTAGCGGGAGCCATCTGTCGGATGAGGAGTTCTTC
>once|TRBJ2-1|TRBV28|NA
CVRSSPGPVSEQFF
TGTGTCAGAAGTTCCCCTGGGCCCGTCAGTGAGCAGTTCTTC
>many|TRBJ2-2|TRBV5-4|TRBD2
CASSPPGGRGSGELFF
TGTGCCAGCAGCCCACCTGGCGGGAGAGGTTCCGGGGAGCTGTTTTTT
>once|TRBJ2-1|TRBV5-1|TRBD2
CAGSLGLAGSREYNEQFF
TGCGCCGGCAGCTTGGGACTAGCGGGATCCCGTGAGTACAATGAGCAGTTCTTC
>NA|TRBJ2-1|TRBV11-2|NA
CASSLTHGRGYKGEQFF
TGTGCCAGCAGCTTAACACACGGACGGGGGTACAAGGGTGAGCAGTTCTTC
>NA|TRBJ2-7|TRBV29-1|NA
CSVDSRGASSCEQYF
TGCAGCGTTGATAGTAGAGGGGCTAGCTCCTGCGAGCAGTACTTC
>NA|TRBJ1-1|TRBV14|TRBD1
CGSSPRQGLYTEAFF
TGTGGCAGCAGCCCTCGACAGGGACTCTACACTGAAGCTTTCTTT
>few|TRBJ2-2|TRBV5-4|NA
CASNSRSSNTGELFF
TGTGCCAGCAACTCTAGATCCTCGAACACCGGGGAGCTGTTTTTT
>many|TRBJ2-5|TRBV29-1|TRBD2
CSASGVTSGIQETQYF
TGCAGCGCCTCTGGCGTGACTAGCGGAATTCAAGAGACCCAGTACTTC
>once|TRBJ2-7|TRBV20-1|NA
CSASSGGLDEQYF
TGCAGTGCTAGTAGTGGTGGGCTTGACGAGCAGTACTTC
>NA|TRBJ2-3|TRBV11-1|NA
CASSSRQRAGESHF
TGTGCCAGCAGCTCAAGACAACGTGCAGGAGAGTCTCATTTT